A single sample is the source of the 4 T cell receptor beta chains below, sequenced in a study of shared clonotypes between healthy human individuals. Method: immunoSEQ multiplex PCR; TCRdb's copy keeps in-frame clones and lacks some. Altogether about 1.9 million clones are present, about 94% being singletons, with the ten largest covering approximately 1.6%. In the naive CD8 group, cells lacked CD45RO and were positively selected for CCR7, so terminally differentiated effector memory CD45RA+ cells were left out. Sequencing was performed on naive CD8+ T cells from PBMCs. The receptors stem from a man between 18 and 29 years old in good health. Some clones in this sample may be carry-over from other donors' samples.

The rearrangement links TRBV29-1 to TRBJ2-3; 8 bases match TRBD1. Germline-derived CDR1 and CDR2 are SQVTM and ANQGSEA. V was clipped by 3 bases and J by 6 bases; unmatched bases: 8. CDR3 size: 14 residues. The CDR3 is CSVEDRVWMDTQYF. In DNA, the CDR3 is TGCAGCGTTGAGGACAGGGTATGGATGGATACGCAGTATTTT.

The chain employs TRBV5-6 and TRBJ2-1; D might be TRBD1 (6 bases). The CDR3 sequence is 15 residues long. CDR1 SGHDT and CDR2 YYEEEE come from the germline V gene. The V gene lost 3 bases and the J gene lost 8 bases, with 18 bases spanning the gap. CDR3 nucleotides: TGTGCCAGCAGCTCCCCTGGGGGCCAGCCCCATGAGCAGTTCTTC. This sequence encodes CASSSPGGQPHEQFF.

This clone was picked up many times. The gene calls are TRBV6-6 and TRBJ2-1; the D gene is possibly TRBD1 (6 bases). The germline V gene has CDR1 MNHNY and CDR2 SVGAGI (reference sequence). The ends were cut back, 8 bases at V and 4 bases at J, with 15 bases in the middle. This CDR3 is built from 14 residues. The CDR3 sequence is CASLEGGKYNEQFF. In DNA, the CDR3 is TGTGCCAGCCTTGAAGGGGGAAAATACAATGAGCAGTTCTTC.

About this clone itself: The sample has other DNA sequences that encode this CDR3 too. The chain carries TRBV29-1 and TRBJ2-7, with 10 bases that match TRBD1. The CDR3 runs to 12 residues. Germline CDR1 reads SQVTM; CDR2 reads ANQGSEA. V dropped 7 bases and J dropped 4; count of bases not matched to a gene: 4. Written as DNA, the CDR3 is TGCAGCGCCGGGGACAGGGGATACGAGCAGTACTTC. Translation gives CSAGDRGYEQYF.